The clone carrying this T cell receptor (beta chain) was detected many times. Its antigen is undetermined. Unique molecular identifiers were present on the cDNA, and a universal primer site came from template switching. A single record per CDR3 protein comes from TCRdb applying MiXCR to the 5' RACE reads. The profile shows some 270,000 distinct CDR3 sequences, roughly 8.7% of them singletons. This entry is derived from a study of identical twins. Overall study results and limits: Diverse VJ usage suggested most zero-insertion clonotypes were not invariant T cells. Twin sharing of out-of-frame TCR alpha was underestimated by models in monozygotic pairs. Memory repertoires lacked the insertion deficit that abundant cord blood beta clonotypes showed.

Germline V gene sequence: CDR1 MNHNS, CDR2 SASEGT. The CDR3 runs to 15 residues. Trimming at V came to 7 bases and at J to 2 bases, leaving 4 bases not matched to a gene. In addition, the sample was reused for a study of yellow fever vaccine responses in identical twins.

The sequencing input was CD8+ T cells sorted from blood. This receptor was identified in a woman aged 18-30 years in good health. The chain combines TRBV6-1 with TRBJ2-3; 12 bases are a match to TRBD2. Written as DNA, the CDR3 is TGTGCCAGCACTAGACTAGCGGGAGACACAGATACGCAGTATTTT. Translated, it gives CASTRLAGDTDTQYF.